At least ten counts were recorded for the clone carrying this TCR beta chain. Its target is unknown. TCRdb used MiXCR to reprocess the RT-PCR reads, holding one entry per CDR3 protein. The sample includes some 150,000 distinct CDR3 sequences, 10% to 15% of them seen just once. This entry belongs to a study of response to subunit inactivated influenza vaccine. General study findings and limits: Each seasonal influenza vaccination recruits few new T cells, the authors suggested.

The CDR3 sequence is 16 residues long. Looked up from germline, CDR1 is GTSNPN and CDR2 is SVGIG (reference sequence). V dropped 1 base and J dropped 2; count of bases not matched to a gene: 8. The same data also went into a second study, on T cells expressing NK-cell markers. That report notes: Generation of TCR beta cDNA was performed by 5'RACE template switching incorporating UMIs. Repertoires of TCR beta were obtained from T cells sorted as CD3+CD56+NKG2C+, CD3+CD56+NKG2C- and CD3+CD56-NKG2C+. Most of the eight sequenced donors tested HCMV-seropositive; one tested seronegative. HCMV specificity of the expanded NKG2C+ T cell clones was not established.

This TCR came from a man in his fifties who received an inactivated influenza vaccine. The chain joins TRBV30 to TRBJ2-3; 8 positions agree with TRBD2. Sample: CD8+ T cells sorted from PBMCs, taken 12 days after vaccination. DNA for the CDR3: TGTGCCTGGAGTGCTGATAGCGGGGTGAACACAGATACGCAGTATTTT. It encodes CAWSADSGVNTDTQYF.